The sequence of this T cell receptor beta chain was determined in a study of blood T cell repertoires in COVID-19 (dated by TCRdb to between 2020 and 2021). Some background on the complete study: Samples covering the acute and convalescent phases of COVID-19 were provided by collaborators in the United States, Italy and Spain. Samples were obtained from the ongoing ImmuneRACE study (first 160 participants) and from over 1,000 subjects provided by 6 global collaborators. Subjects who had been exposed to COVID-19, were actively infected with it, or had recovered from it provided the deeply sampled blood TCRbeta repertoires that made up the dataset. The sample metadata nearly always contained a de-identified subject ID, COVID-19 status, age in years and sex. Where available, HLA class I and class II types were obtained from metadata supplied by the sample provider rather than from assay-based typing. The repertoires were made available in a free public database intended to serve as a resource for research on the immune response to SARS-CoV-2. The prospective study material was composed of cDNA or gDNA derived from T cells, B-cell-depleted T cells, or PBMCs. Paper-wide results and their limitations: The quantity of clinical and demographic metadata differed by source and by participant and was supplied without curation.

With regard to this clone: Its antigen has not been determined. Base qualities are missing; no much larger clone stands one base away.

TCRbeta CDR3 regions were amplified from genomic DNA using the immunoSEQ Assay, a bias-controlled multiplex PCR. In the paper's pipeline: Nucleated cell counts per sample were estimated from amplification of reference gene primers within the assay. To quantify the absolute abundance of each unique TCRbeta CDR3 rearrangement, sequence reads were collapsed and filtered. For each sample, productive Simpson clonality was calculated as the square root of Simpson's diversity index over productive rearrangements. TCRdb limited this immuneACCESS table to in-frame rearrangements with V and J called. A share of clones is missing; checked studies link under half to unresolved V genes, and the rest is unexplained. D and trimming come from the DNA, and the V and J calls and clone size come from that table. Here the sample has 150,000 to 200,000 clones; 85% occur a single time. Roughly 3% of the sample goes to the ten largest clones.

The collaborating institutions used their own protocols to collect whole blood in K2EDTA tubes. For TCRbeta analysis, collaborator samples were shipped as frozen whole blood, as isolated PBMCs, or as DNA extracted from either sample type. The CDR3 covers 18 residues, taking in both the cysteine and the phenylalanine. CDR3 DNA only is kept here, 54 bases in frame from base 1. The CDR1 and CDR2 encoded by the germline V gene are SGDLS and YYNGEE. At the junction V is shortened by 3 bases and J by 5 bases, with 23 bases in between. The receptor comes from a human donor with acute or convalescent COVID-19. The donor label of this sample is uncertain. Material: peripheral blood. The sequence joins TRBV9 to TRBJ2-2; D gene: possibly TRBD2, on 5 matching bases. Here the CDR3 is given as CASSARSSSGKVTGELFF. In nucleotides, the sequence is TGTGCCAGCAGCGCCAGGTCTAGTTCGGGGAAGGTAACCGGGGAGCTGTTTTTT.